The 23 T cell receptor beta chains presented below share a single source sample, sequenced in a study of blood T cell repertoires in COVID-19. Clones were read by immunoSEQ multiplex PCR, and TCRdb kept only the in-frame ones, dropping some. The top ten clones hold 0.95% to 1.5% of a sample with 95,000 or so clones, 86% of them seen once. The material sequenced was peripheral blood. These receptor sequences come from an older man with active or convalescent COVID-19.

J is TRBJ2-4 and V is TRBV2; D uncertain. CDR3 length equals 12 residues. V was shortened by 6 bases and J by 15 bases, with 18 bases between the two germline ends. Looked up from germline, CDR1 is SNHLY and CDR2 is FYNNEI. This CDR3 is CASSIDTQYGYF. CDR3 nucleotide sequence: TGTGCCAGCAGCATAGACACCCAGTACGGGTACTTC.

V usage is TRBV12-5 and J usage is TRBJ2-5; 8 bases map to TRBD2. There are 18 residues in the CDR3. After removal of 6 bases from V and 2 bases from J, the junction contained 17 bases not matched to a gene. The germline V gene has CDR1 LGHNT and CDR2 FRNRAP. CDR3 region: CASGLWGGLAGKQETQYF. The CDR3 coding sequence is TGTGCTAGTGGCCTTTGGGGGGGCCTAGCGGGTAAACAAGAGACCCAGTACTTC.

This clone appeared a few times. The genes are TRBV9 and TRBJ2-3; 7 bases line up with TRBD2. Germline-derived CDR1 and CDR2 are SGDLS and YYNGEE. This CDR3 region has 16 residues. Trimming removed 3 bases from V and 3 bases from J; junction bases left unmatched: 10. In DNA, the CDR3 is TGTGCCAGCAGCGGAGAAAGCGGGATCGTGACAGATACGCAGTATTTT. Translating gives CASSGESGIVTDTQYF.

This clone has just a few counts. The V call is TRBV11-3, the J call TRBJ2-7; TRBD2 matches 7 bases. The CDR3 consists of 15 residues. After removal of 2 bases from V and 2 bases from J, the junction contained 6 bases not matched to a gene. Germline CDR1 and CDR2: SGHNT and YENEEA. The CDR3: CASSLLLAATYEQYF. CDR3 in DNA: TGTGCCAGCAGCTTACTCCTAGCGGCGACCTACGAGCAGTACTTC.

This clone occurred once. The chain employs TRBV6-5 and TRBJ1-2, with 9 bases aligning to TRBD1. The trim removed 2 bases at V and 4 bases at J, leaving 8 bases unmatched. This CDR3 has 16 amino acids. Germline V gene data show CDR1 as MNHEY and CDR2 as SVGAGI. The CDR3 loop reads CASSYLAQGAIYGYTF. CDR3 bases: TGTGCCAGCAGTTACCTTGCACAGGGGGCTATCTATGGCTACACCTTC.

CDR3 sequence reads: CASSGSFGETQYF. The CDR3 DNA is TGTGCCAGCAGCGGGAGTTTTGGAGAGACCCAGTACTTC. This chain joins TRBV7-2 and TRBJ2-5, with D perhaps TRBD2 (5 bases). Germline assignment: CDR1 SGHTA and CDR2 FQGNSA. CDR3 length: 13 residues. With 5 bases removed from V and 4 bases from J, the gap between germline ends came to 11 bases.

The gene calls are TRBV5-1 and TRBJ2-1, with 7 bases that match TRBD2. Germline V gene data show CDR1 as SGHRS and CDR2 as YFSETQ. The CDR3 length is 11 residues. J lost 13 bases, V lost 4 bases, and 5 bases had no gene match. The CDR3 here is CASSLAVDQFF. The DNA for the CDR3 is TGCGCCAGCAGCCTAGCGGTGGATCAGTTCTTC.

The chain is built from TRBV19 and TRBJ2-7; 7 positions agree with TRBD1. This CDR3 region has 14 residues. The junction had 7 bases not matched to a gene; V was cut back by 5 bases and J by 3 bases. Germline lookup yields CDR1 LNHDA and CDR2 SQIVND (reference sequence). CDR3: CASSFSRDSYEQYF. The CDR3 nucleotides are TGTGCCAGTAGTTTTTCTCGGGACAGCTACGAGCAGTACTTC.

The CDR3 sequence: CASRVANTEAFF. The CDR3 DNA reads TGTGCCAGCAGAGTAGCGAACACTGAAGCTTTCTTT. The chain combines TRBV25-1 with TRBJ1-1; no reliable D call. V was cut by 6 bases and J by 1 base, with 6 bases left in between. CDR1 MGHDK and CDR2 SYGVNS come from the germline V gene. This CDR3 is built from 12 residues.

This sequence joins TRBV5-8 and TRBJ2-1; D is undetermined. The germline V and J ends were trimmed by 0 bases and 9 bases, with 4 bases remaining between them. Germline values: CDR1 SGHTS, CDR2 YDEGEE. This CDR3 is built from 11 residues. CDR3 protein: CASSLVAEQFF. CDR3 coding DNA: TGTGCCAGCAGCTTGGTGGCTGAGCAGTTCTTC.

The genes are TRBV5-6 and TRBJ2-3; weak D call: TRBD1 (6 bases). Germline CDR1 and CDR2: SGHDT and YYEEEE. Trimming removed 2 bases at V and 0 bases at J, with 16 bases between. The CDR3 spans 17 residues. CDR3 bases: TGTGCCAGCAGCTTCCTACAGGGAATTACTAGCACAGATACGCAGTATTTT. Amino acid sequence: CASSFLQGITSTDTQYF. Full variable domain (remainder filled in from reference TRBV5-6 and TRBJ2-3): DAGVTQSPTHLIKTRGQQVTLRCSPKSGHDTVSWYQQALGQGPQFIFQYYEEEERQRGNFPDRFSGHQFPNYSSELNVNALLLGDSALYLCASSFLQGITSTDTQYFGPGTRLTVL.

The chain links TRBV2 to TRBJ2-2; 8 positions agree with TRBD1. In germline, CDR1 is SNHLY, CDR2 FYNNEI. After removal of 6 bases from V and 4 bases from J, the junction contained 10 bases not matched to a gene. The CDR3 spans 16 residues. CDR3 amino acids: CASRAGQGRGTGELFF. CDR3 coding DNA: TGTGCCAGCAGGGCAGGACAGGGCCGGGGCACCGGGGAGCTGTTTTTT.

The gene calls are TRBV4-1 and TRBJ1-2; possibly TRBD1 for D (6 bases). The V and J ends lost 3 bases and 0 bases respectively, with 23 bases between them. Per germline, CDR1 MGHRA and CDR2 YSYEKL. This CDR3 has 19 residues. This chain's CDR3 is CASSQGRPGQSIANYGYTF. In DNA form, the CDR3 reads TGCGCCAGCAGCCAGGGCCGCCCGGGACAATCGATAGCTAACTATGGCTACACCTTC.

The chain combines TRBV29-1 with TRBJ2-5; the match to TRBD2 covers 9 bases. J gave up 2 bases and V 7 bases, and 8 bases lay outside the gene matches. In germline, CDR1 is SQVTM, CDR2 ANQGSEA. There are 14 residues in the CDR3. The CDR3: CSGGGAGGQETQYF. Here the CDR3 DNA reads TGCAGCGGGGGGGGAGCGGGAGGTCAAGAGACCCAGTACTTC.

The chain is built from TRBV7-9 and TRBJ2-1, with 9 bases identical to TRBD1. The CDR3 sequence is 15 residues long. Germline V CDR1 and CDR2: SEHNR, FQNEAQ (reference sequence). With 1 base clipped from V and 4 bases from J, the junction kept 2 bases outside the gene matches. In nucleotides, the CDR3 is TGTGCCAGCAGCTTAGTTGACAGGGGGTACAATGAGCAGTTCTTC. Its translation: CASSLVDRGYNEQFF.

The V gene is TRBV18, the J gene TRBJ2-1; 7 bases match TRBD2. Germline trimming cut 1 base from V and 3 bases from J; bases unmatched to any gene: 3. The germline gives CDR1 KGHSH, CDR2 LQKENI. This CDR3 has 15 amino acids. CDR3: CASSPLSGDYNEQFF. CDR3 coding DNA: TGTGCCAGCTCACCACTGAGCGGGGACTACAATGAGCAGTTCTTC.

This chain connects TRBV6-1 to TRBJ1-2; no firm D call. Germline V gene lookup returns CDR1 MNHNS and CDR2 SASEGT. V was pared by 3 bases and J by 7 bases, with 3 bases between. CDR3 length: 10 residues. CDR3 sequence: CASSESGYTF. CDR3 nucleotide sequence: TGTGCCAGCAGTGAGAGTGGCTACACCTTC.

The genes are TRBV7-2 and TRBJ2-7; 8 bases are a match to TRBD2. The CDR3 has 14 amino acids. Germline CDR1 is SGHTA and CDR2 is FQGNSA. The J segment lost 7 bases and the V segment lost 6 bases, leaving 11 bases of the junction unmatched. In DNA form, the CDR3 reads TGTGCCAGCAGTAGGACGGGAGGGCCGGGAGAGCAGTACTTC. Translated: CASSRTGGPGEQYF.

This rearrangement joins TRBV13 to TRBJ2-2; 8 nucleotides match TRBD2. The CDR3 contains 16 residues. Unmatched junction bases numbered 5, after V lost 3 bases and J lost 2 bases. The germline gives CDR1 PRHDT, CDR2 FYEKMQ (reference sequence). The CDR3 DNA reads TGTGCCAGCAGCTTCAGGACTAGCAGTAACACCGGGGAGCTGTTTTTT. Its protein product is CASSFRTSSNTGELFF.

DNA of the CDR3: TGTGCCAGCAGCTTAGGGAGTTCCGGGGAGCTGTTTTTT. It encodes CASSLGSSGELFF. This chain links TRBV11-1 with TRBJ2-2; the D is unclear. Germline V gene sequence: CDR1 SGHAT, CDR2 FQDESV (reference sequence). V was clipped by 1 base and J by 6 bases, with 6 bases between them. This CDR3 spans 13 amino acids.

V gene TRBV6-6 combines with J gene TRBJ1-1, with TRBD1 matching 7 bases. The CDR3 loop spans 14 amino acids. Trimming at V came to 6 bases and at J to 7 bases, leaving 11 bases not matched to a gene. The germline V gene encodes CDR1 MNHNY and CDR2 SVGAGI (reference sequence). CDR3 sequence (DNA): TGTGCCAGCAGACCGGGACAGCCTGACGGTGAAGCTTTCTTT. It specifies CASRPGQPDGEAFF.

The chain joins TRBV28 to TRBJ1-1; D is uncertain. The ends were cut back, 2 bases at V and 1 base at J, with 17 bases in the middle. The CDR3 is 17 amino acids. The germline V gene has CDR1 MDHEN and CDR2 SYDVKM. The CDR3, as DNA: TGTGCCAGCAGTTTAACGAAATGGAGTATAGGGAACACTGAAGCTTTCTTT. It codes for CASSLTKWSIGNTEAFF.

The chain combines TRBV21-1 with TRBJ1-1; TRBD1, the table's D call, was not compared with the DNA. TRBV21-1 is labeled a pseudogene. CDR3 length: 18 residues. The CDR3 coding sequence is TGTGCCAGCAGCCTATGGACAGGGTGGGCATCTATGAACACTGAAGCTTTCTTT. Amino acid sequence: CASSLWTGWASMNTEAFF.